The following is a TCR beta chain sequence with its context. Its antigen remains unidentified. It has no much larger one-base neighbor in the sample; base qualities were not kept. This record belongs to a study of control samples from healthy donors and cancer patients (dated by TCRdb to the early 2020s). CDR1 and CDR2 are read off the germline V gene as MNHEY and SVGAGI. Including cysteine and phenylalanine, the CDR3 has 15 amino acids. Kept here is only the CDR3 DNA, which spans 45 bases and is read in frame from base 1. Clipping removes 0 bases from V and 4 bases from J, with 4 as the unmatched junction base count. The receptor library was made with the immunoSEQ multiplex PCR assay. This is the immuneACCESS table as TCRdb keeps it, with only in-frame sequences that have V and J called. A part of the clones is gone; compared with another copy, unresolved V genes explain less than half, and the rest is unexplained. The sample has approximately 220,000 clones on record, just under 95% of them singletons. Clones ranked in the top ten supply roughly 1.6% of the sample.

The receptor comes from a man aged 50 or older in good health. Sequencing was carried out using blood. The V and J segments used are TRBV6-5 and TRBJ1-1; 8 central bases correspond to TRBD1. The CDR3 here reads CASSYSGQGRTEAFF. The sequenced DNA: TGTGCCAGCAGTTACTCCGGACAGGGCCGCACTGAAGCTTTCTTT.